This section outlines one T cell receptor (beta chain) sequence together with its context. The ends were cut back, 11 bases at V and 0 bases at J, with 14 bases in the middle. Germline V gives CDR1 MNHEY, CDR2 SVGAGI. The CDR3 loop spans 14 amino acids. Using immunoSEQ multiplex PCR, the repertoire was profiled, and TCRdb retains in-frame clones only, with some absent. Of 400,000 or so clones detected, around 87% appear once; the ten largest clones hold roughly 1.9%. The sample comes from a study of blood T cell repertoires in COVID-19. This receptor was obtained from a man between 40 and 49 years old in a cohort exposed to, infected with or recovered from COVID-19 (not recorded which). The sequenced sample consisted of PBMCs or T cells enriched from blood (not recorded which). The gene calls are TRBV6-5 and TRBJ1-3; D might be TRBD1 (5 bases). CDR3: CAHHPDSSGNTIYF. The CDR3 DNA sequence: TGTGCCCACCATCCCGACAGCTCTGGAAACACCATATATTTT.